This T cell receptor beta chain was sequenced in a study of blood T cells in healthy people across ages. This clonotype was picked up a small number of times. What it binds is not known. V gave up 1 base and J gave up 2 bases, with 15 bases separating them. From germline, CDR1 is SGHAT and CDR2 FQNNGV. The CDR3 runs 17 residues. Isolation recovered at least 6 million PBMCs from every sample. Study-wide results and caveats: Older age coincided with a roughly linear decline in TCR beta diversity per million T cells.

Through a sample-barcoded 5' primer and a J-beta primer mix, a second PCR was run for 7 to 11 cycles. Every sample gave at least 2.5 million paired-end reads containing CDR3. TCRdb processed the 5' RACE reads anew with MiXCR; each CDR3 protein has one entry. This sample has 800,000 to 950,000 distinct CDR3 sequences, with 29% found just once. A further study also used this sample, focusing on T cells of mothers and their children.

Sequencing was carried out using blood. This chain connects TRBV11-2 to TRBJ2-1, with D perhaps assigned TRBD1 or TRBD2 (6 bases each). The clonotype comes from a woman aged 40 to 50 in good health. CDR3 coding DNA: TGTGCCAGCAGCTTAGGTCGGGGGACAACCACCTACAATGAGCAGTTCTTC. Translated, it gives CASSLGRGTTTYNEQFF.